These 29 T cell receptor beta chains were sequenced from one sample in a study of graft-versus-host responses after intestinal transplantation. Only in-frame clones appear in the TCRdb table, and some are missing; sequencing was by immunoSEQ multiplex PCR. Of about 94,000 clones in the sample, 90% to 95% are singletons; the top ten hold more than 0.4%. These receptors have no known antigen. Specimen: unstimulated CD8+ T cells sorted from spleen or lymph node cells, collected before intestinal transplant. The receptors here all came from a human donor who received an intestinal transplant.

The chain couples TRBV30 to TRBJ2-3; possibly TRBD1 for D (6 bases). The CDR3 totals 13 residues. V lost 5 bases and J 1 base, leaving 10 bases between the germline ends. Germline loops: CDR1 GTSNPN, CDR2 SVGIG (reference sequence). In DNA, the CDR3 is TGTGCCTGGGGACAGCTCCGCACAGATACGCAGTATTTT. Translated, it gives CAWGQLRTDTQYF.

The chain couples TRBV19 to TRBJ1-1; 8 bases agree with TRBD1. CDR3 size: 16 residues. J gave up 5 bases and V 6 bases, and 14 bases lay outside the gene matches. Germline CDR1 is LNHDA and CDR2 is SQIVND (reference sequence). CDR3 in DNA: TGTGCCAGTAGAATCGCAGGGGGCGCGCGAAATACTGAAGCTTTCTTT. It translates to CASRIAGGARNTEAFF.

The chain is built from TRBV7-9 and TRBJ2-1, with D possibly being TRBD1 (6 bases). The germline CDR1 and CDR2 sequences are SEHNR and FQNEAQ (reference sequence). This CDR3 has 16 residues. V was trimmed by 0 bases and J by 7 bases, leaving 16 bases between them. Here the CDR3 reads CASSLAPLNRENEQFF. For the CDR3, the DNA is TGTGCCAGCAGCTTAGCGCCACTCAACAGGGAAAATGAGCAGTTCTTC.

The gene calls are TRBV9 and TRBJ2-2; the D gene is possibly TRBD1 (6 bases). This CDR3 is 17 amino acids long. V shed 0 bases and J shed 2 bases, with 14 bases lying between them. Germline-derived CDR1 and CDR2 are SGDLS and YYNGEE. DNA of the CDR3: TGTGCCAGCAGCGTAGCGCGACAGGACGTCAACACCGGGGAGCTGTTTTTT. This encodes CASSVARQDVNTGELFF.

The chain employs TRBV5-6 and TRBJ2-7; D gene uncertain. Trimming took off 0 bases at V and 7 bases at J, with 8 bases between the two ends. The germline V gene encodes CDR1 SGHDT and CDR2 YYEEEE. CDR3 length: 12 residues. The CDR3 reads CASSLVLREQYF. The CDR3, as DNA: TGTGCCAGCAGCTTGGTGCTCCGGGAGCAGTACTTC. Using reference TRBV5-6 and TRBJ2-7 for the parts outside the CDR3, the full variable domain is DAGVTQSPTHLIKTRGQQVTLRCSPKSGHDTVSWYQQALGQGPQFIFQYYEEEERQRGNFPDRFSGHQFPNYSSELNVNALLLGDSALYLCASSLVLREQYFGPGTRLTVT.

Remarks on this clone: Distinct nucleotide sequences in the sample also encode this CDR3. The rearrangement links TRBV7-9 to TRBJ1-1; TRBD1 is a possible D gene (5 bases). The V and J ends lost 4 bases and 5 bases respectively, with 11 bases between them. The CDR3 spans 13 residues. Germline loops: CDR1 SEHNR, CDR2 FQNEAQ (reference sequence). CDR3 nucleotides: TGTGCCAGCAGCTGGCCGGACAAAACTGAAGCTTTCTTT. The encoded protein is CASSWPDKTEAFF. The full variable domain, rest sourced from reference TRBV7-9 and TRBJ1-1, is DTGVSQNPRHKITKRGQNVTFRCDPISEHNRLYWYRQTLGQGPEFLTYFQNEAQLEKSRLLSDRFSAERPKGSFSTLEIQRTEQGDSAMYLCASSWPDKTEAFFGQGTRLTVV.

This sequence joins TRBV18 and TRBJ1-2, with D unresolved. V lost 1 base and J 8 bases, leaving 17 bases between the germline ends. Germline-derived CDR1 and CDR2 are KGHSH and LQKENI. The CDR3 is 15 residues long. The CDR3 DNA sequence: TGTGCCAGCTCACCACGGGAGGGCCCGGTTGAAGGCTACACCTTC. This codes for CASSPREGPVEGYTF.

The rearrangement uses TRBV5-4 and TRBJ2-1; perhaps TRBD1 as D (6 bases). V was pared by 4 bases and J by 0 bases, with 11 bases between. Germline CDR1 is SGHNT and CDR2 is YYREEE (reference sequence). The CDR3 sequence is 15 residues long. In nucleotides, the CDR3 is TGTGCCAGCAGCCTCGGACAGAACTCCTACAATGAGCAGTTCTTC. Amino acid sequence: CASSLGQNSYNEQFF.

This clone was counted once. V and J are TRBV11-2 and TRBJ2-7; TRBD2 might be the D (6 bases). Per germline, CDR1 SGHAT and CDR2 FQNNGV. Trimming left V 5 bases short and J 4 bases short, with 21 bases between. This CDR3 is built from 16 residues. This chain's CDR3 is CASSTPEEGGRYEQYF. The CDR3 coding sequence is TGTGCCAGCAGCACCCCGGAGGAGGGTGGTAGATACGAGCAGTACTTC.

The rearrangement joins TRBV13 to TRBJ1-1; no clear D gene. This CDR3 contains 13 residues. Trimming shortened V by 5 bases and J by 1 base, and 8 bases separated the two germline ends. Germline V CDR1 and CDR2: PRHDT, FYEKMQ (reference sequence). CDR3 bases: TGTGCCAGCAGCGCTAGTCCGAACACTGAAGCTTTCTTT. It encodes CASSASPNTEAFF.

As regards this clone: At one end the junction does not follow the germline gene, possibly because of a read error. CDR3 sequence reads: CSFEARSINNEQFF. In nucleotides, the CDR3 is TGCAGCTTTGAGGCTAGGAGTATAAACAATGAGCAGTTCTTC. This chain connects TRBV29-1 to TRBJ2-1; D unresolved. Per the germline V gene, CDR1 is SQVTM and CDR2 is ANQGSEA. This CDR3 has 14 residues.

This clone has more than one count but fewer than ten. The J gene is TRBJ1-2, the V gene TRBV4-1, with 8 bases lining up with TRBD1. The ends lost 5 bases at V and 4 bases at J; junction bases unmatched: 6. The CDR3 sequence is 14 residues long. CDR1 is MGHRA and CDR2 is YSYEKL in the germline V gene. The CDR3 nucleotides read TGCGCCAGCAGCTCCCGGACAGGGCCCTATGGCTACACCTTC. Protein sequence: CASSSRTGPYGYTF.

This clone was counted between two and nine times. The gene calls are TRBV28 and TRBJ2-7, with 7 positions matching TRBD1. The CDR3 has 12 amino acids. V dropped 5 bases and J dropped 5; count of bases not matched to a gene: 3. Germline V gene data show CDR1 as MDHEN and CDR2 as SYDVKM. CDR3 residues: CASSIGGDEQYF. CDR3 coding DNA: TGTGCCAGCAGTATAGGGGGCGACGAGCAGTACTTC.

V gene TRBV19 combines with J gene TRBJ1-5; 9 bases fit TRBD1. The J segment lost 3 bases and the V segment lost 0 bases, leaving 6 bases of the junction unmatched. The germline gives CDR1 LNHDA, CDR2 SQIVND (reference sequence). This CDR3 region has 17 residues. The chain's CDR3 is CASSIDTGGGFNQPQHF. The CDR3, as DNA: TGTGCCAGTAGTATAGATACAGGGGGCGGATTCAATCAGCCCCAGCATTTT.

The CDR3 DNA follows: TGTGCCAGCAGCCCCGCCGGGGGTGCCTACGAGCAGTACTTC. This translates into CASSPAGGAYEQYF. The rearrangement links TRBV7-9 to TRBJ2-7, with D maybe TRBD2 (6 bases). The CDR3 contains 14 residues. Germline loops: CDR1 SEHNR, CDR2 FQNEAQ (reference sequence). Trimming pared 5 bases from V and 2 bases from J, leaving 13 bases between.

The chain joins TRBV28 to TRBJ1-3; D gene uncertain. The CDR3 is 16 residues long. CDR1 is MDHEN, CDR2 SYDVKM, per germline. V was trimmed by 6 bases and J by 0 bases, leaving 15 bases between them. The CDR3 DNA reads as TGTGCCAGCAGCCCTCTTCTCATGAGCTCTGGAAACACCATATATTTT. This gives the protein CASSPLLMSSGNTIYF.

The chain recombines TRBV7-9 with TRBJ1-2, with 7 bases that match TRBD1. The trim removed 1 base at V and 0 bases at J, leaving 2 bases unmatched. Germline V lookup: CDR1 SEHNR, CDR2 FQNEAQ (reference sequence). The CDR3 covers 15 residues. The CDR3 loop reads CASSLETGANYGYTF. CDR3 nucleotide sequence: TGTGCCAGCAGCTTAGAAACAGGGGCTAACTATGGCTACACCTTC.

The chain joins TRBV5-1 to TRBJ2-5; 11 bases map to TRBD1. CDR3 length: 15 amino acids. Germline V gene data show CDR1 as SGHRS and CDR2 as YFSETQ. Trimming took 6 bases from V and 4 from J; bases not matched to a gene: 8. In DNA, the CDR3 is TGCGCCAGCATGCCCGGGACAGGGGGAAGAGAGACCCAGTACTTC. Its translation: CASMPGTGGRETQYF.

The rearrangement uses TRBV5-1 and TRBJ2-5, with 14 bases that match TRBD2. Germline V gene lookup returns CDR1 SGHRS and CDR2 YFSETQ. Losses at the gene ends were 4 bases for V and 7 bases for J; bases not matched to a gene: 9. The CDR3 has 16 residues. The CDR3 DNA reads as TGCGCCAGCAGCACCGGGACTAGCGGGAGTTGGGCGACCCAGTACTTC. This codes for CASSTGTSGSWATQYF. The full variable domain, its missing parts supplied by reference TRBV5-1 and TRBJ2-5, is KAGVTQTPRYLIKTRGQQVTLSCSPISGHRSVSWYQQTPGQGLQFLFEYFSETQRNKGNFPGRFSGRQFSNSRSEMNVSTLELGDSALYLCASSTGTSGSWATQYFGPGTRLLVL.

This chain uses TRBV11-2 with TRBJ1-2; D gene uncertain. V lost 0 bases to trimming and J lost 4 bases, with 12 bases between them. CDR3 length equals 15 residues. The germline CDR1 and CDR2 sequences are SGHAT and FQNNGV. The CDR3 DNA reads as TGTGCCAGCAGCTTAGATCTTAGCGGCTTCTATGGCTACACCTTC. This translates into CASSLDLSGFYGYTF.

The V gene is TRBV2, the J gene TRBJ2-7, with a weak D call TRBD1 (5 bases). V lost 1 base and J lost 5, with 15 bases in between. Germline V lookup: CDR1 SNHLY, CDR2 FYNNEI. The CDR3 contains 15 residues. DNA for the CDR3: TGTGCCAGCAGTGAAGAGCGTGGGGCGACCCACGAGCAGTACTTC. Translation: CASSEERGATHEQYF.

This clone came up once. The chain recombines TRBV18 with TRBJ2-3, with D perhaps TRBD2 (6 bases). Germline CDR1 reads KGHSH; CDR2 reads LQKENI. The CDR3 runs 18 residues. Trimming took off 3 bases at V and 0 bases at J, with 19 bases between the two ends. The CDR3 is CASSPGGGGSGSTDTQYF. CDR3 coding DNA: TGTGCCAGCTCACCGGGAGGTGGAGGATCCGGGAGCACAGATACGCAGTATTTT.

This sequence joins TRBV7-9 and TRBJ2-1; 12 bases map to TRBD2. Germline assignment: CDR1 SEHNR and CDR2 FQNEAQ (reference sequence). The CDR3 contains 19 residues. With 5 bases clipped from V and 0 bases from J, the junction kept 11 bases outside the gene matches. CDR3 DNA sequence: TGTGCCAGCAGCCCTACGGGACTAGCGGGCGCTAGCTCCTACAATGAGCAGTTCTTC. This translates into CASSPTGLAGASSYNEQFF.

The chain uses TRBV5-6 and TRBJ2-6, with D unresolved. CDR3 length: 15 residues. From germline, CDR1 is SGHDT and CDR2 YYEEEE. Trimming left V 0 bases short and J 2 bases short, with 6 bases between. This chain's CDR3 is CASSLAPTGANVLTF. CDR3 in DNA: TGTGCCAGCAGCTTGGCTCCTACTGGGGCCAACGTCCTGACTTTC. The variable domain in full, with the rest retrieved from reference TRBV5-6 and TRBJ2-6, is DAGVTQSPTHLIKTRGQQVTLRCSPKSGHDTVSWYQQALGQGPQFIFQYYEEEERQRGNFPDRFSGHQFPNYSSELNVNALLLGDSALYLCASSLAPTGANVLTFGAGSRLTVL.

V and J are TRBV13 and TRBJ2-7, with D possibly being TRBD1 (7 bases). This CDR3 has 14 residues. The V end lost 0 bases, the J end lost 5 bases, and 11 bases lay between the germline ends. Germline V gene sequence: CDR1 PRHDT, CDR2 FYEKMQ (reference sequence). CDR3: CASSLGRGVDEQYF. The CDR3 bases are TGTGCCAGCAGCTTAGGCAGGGGGGTCGACGAGCAGTACTTC.

V gene TRBV9 combines with J gene TRBJ2-3, with 11 bases aligning to TRBD2. The CDR3 runs 16 residues. V gave up 0 bases and J gave up 3 bases; unmatched junction bases: 3. Germline CDR1 reads SGDLS; CDR2 reads YYNGEE. CDR3 sequence: CASSVGTSGFTDTQYF. CDR3 coding DNA: TGTGCCAGCAGCGTAGGGACTAGCGGGTTTACAGATACGCAGTATTTT.

This sequence joins TRBV6-5 and TRBJ2-7; maybe TRBD2 (5 bases). V lost 2 bases to trimming and J lost 2 bases, with 7 bases between them. CDR1 is MNHEY and CDR2 is SVGAGI in the germline V gene. The CDR3 sequence is 13 residues long. Here the CDR3 DNA reads TGTGCCAGCAGTTACGGAGGTACCTACGAGCAGTACTTC. Translated: CASSYGGTYEQYF.

The chain combines TRBV7-7 with TRBJ2-5, with 14 positions matching TRBD2. V was clipped by 2 bases and J by 1 base; unmatched bases: 6. Looked up from germline, CDR1 is SSHAT and CDR2 is FNYEAQ (reference sequence). The CDR3 totals 18 residues. CDR3 DNA: TGTGCCAGCAGCTTACTCCGACTAGCGGGAGGGCCCCAAGAGACCCAGTACTTC. Translating it yields CASSLLRLAGGPQETQYF.

DNA of the CDR3: TGTGCCAGCAGTGAAGTAGGGGTAGGCTCCTACAATGAGCAGTTCTTC. Translation gives CASSEVGVGSYNEQFF. This chain links TRBV2 with TRBJ2-1; TRBD1 might be the D (5 bases). The CDR3 length is 16 residues. Germline V gene sequence: CDR1 SNHLY, CDR2 FYNNEI. V was pared by 1 base and J by 0 bases, with 10 bases between.